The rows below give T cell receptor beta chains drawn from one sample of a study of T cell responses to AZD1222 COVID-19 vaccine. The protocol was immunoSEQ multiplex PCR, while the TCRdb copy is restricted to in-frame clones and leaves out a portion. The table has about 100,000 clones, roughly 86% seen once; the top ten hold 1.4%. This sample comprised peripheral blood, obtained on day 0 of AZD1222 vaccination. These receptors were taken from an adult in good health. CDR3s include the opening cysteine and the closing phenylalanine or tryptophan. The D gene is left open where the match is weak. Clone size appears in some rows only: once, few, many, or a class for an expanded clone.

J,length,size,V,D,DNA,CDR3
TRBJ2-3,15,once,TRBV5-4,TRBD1,TGTGCCAGCAGCGTCCGGGACAGAAGCACAGATACGCAGTATTTT,CASSVRDRSTDTQYF
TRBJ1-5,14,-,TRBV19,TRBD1,TGTGCCAGTAGGACGGGACAGCTGGATCAGCCCCAGCATTTT,CASRTGQLDQPQHF
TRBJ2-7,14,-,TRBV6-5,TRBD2,TGTGCCAGCCACATAGCGGGAGGGCCGAATGAGCAGTACTTC,CASHIAGGPNEQYF
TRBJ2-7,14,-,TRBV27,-,TGTGCCAGCAGTTTAGGGAACTCCCCTGGGGAGCAGTACTTC,CASSLGNSPGEQYF
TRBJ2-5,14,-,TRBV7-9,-,TGTGCCAGCAGCTTAGACTGGGAACAAGAGACCCAGTACTTC,CASSLDWEQETQYF
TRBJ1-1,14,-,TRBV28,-,TGTGCCAGCAGTTTATTCACTGGTAAGACTGAAGCTTTCTTT,CASSLFTGKTEAFF
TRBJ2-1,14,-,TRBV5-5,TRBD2,TGTGCCAGCAGCTTGGGGACTAGCGGGACGGGAGGGTTCTTC,CASSLGTSGTGGFF
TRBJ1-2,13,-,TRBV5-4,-,TGTGCCAGCAGCTGGGGGCTAGATACTGGCTACACCTTC,CASSWGLDTGYTF
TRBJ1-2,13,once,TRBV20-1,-,TGCAGTGCTAGTCAGGGAACTAACTATGGCTACACCTTC,CSASQGTNYGYTF
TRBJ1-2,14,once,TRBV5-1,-,TGCGCCAGCAGCTTAAGGGCGGAGGACTATGGCTACACCTTC,CASSLRAEDYGYTF
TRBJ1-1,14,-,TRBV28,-,TGTGCCAGCAGTTTAACACAGAAGAACACTGAAGCTTTCTTT,CASSLTQKNTEAFF
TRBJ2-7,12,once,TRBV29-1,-,TGCAGCGTGGGGGGTGGGGAATACGAGCAGTACTTC,CSVGGGEYEQYF
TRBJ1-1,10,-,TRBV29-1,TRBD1,TGCAGCGCCTACAGGGGGCAGGCTTTCTTT,CSAYRGQAFF
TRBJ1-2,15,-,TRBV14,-,TGTGCCAGCAGCCAAGAGGGACGACTTTACTATGGCTACACCTTC,CASSQEGRLYYGYTF
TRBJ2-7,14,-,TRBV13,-,TGTGCCAGCAGCTTAGCTGGGAGCTCCTACGAGCAGTACTTC,CASSLAGSSYEQYF
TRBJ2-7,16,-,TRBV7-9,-,TGTGCCAGCAGCCCGGGCAGCGGTCTTGGATCCTACGAGCAGTACTTC,CASSPGSGLGSYEQYF
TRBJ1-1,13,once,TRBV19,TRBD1,TGTGCCACTGAACAGGGGAGAAACACTGAAGCTTTCTTT,CATEQGRNTEAFF
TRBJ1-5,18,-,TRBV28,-,TGTGCCAGCAGTCTTCCCGGGGTCTCGGGTGGGGGCAATCAGCCCCAGCATTTT,CASSLPGVSGGGNQPQHF
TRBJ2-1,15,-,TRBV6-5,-,TGTGCCAGCAGAAAGCACAGGGTGTCCTACAATGAGCAGTTCTTC,CASRKHRVSYNEQFF
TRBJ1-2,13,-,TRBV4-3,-,TGCGCCAGCAGCCAAGAAAGGGGCTATGGCTACACCTTC,CASSQERGYGYTF
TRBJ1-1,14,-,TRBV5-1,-,TGCGCCAGCAGCTGGGCGGACGGCCAGACTGAAGCTTTCTTT,CASSWADGQTEAFF
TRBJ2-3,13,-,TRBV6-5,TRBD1,TGTGCCACCCGGGACAGGGGACCAGATACGCAGTATTTT,CATRDRGPDTQYF
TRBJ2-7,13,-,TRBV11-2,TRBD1,TGTGCCAGCAGCCAGGGGGCTGGGGGCAGGCAGTACTTC,CASSQGAGGRQYF
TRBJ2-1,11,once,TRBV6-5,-,TGTGCCAGCAGGAGTAGACAGGAGCAGTTCTTC,CASRSRQEQFF
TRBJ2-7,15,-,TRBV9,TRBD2,TGTGCCAGCAGCCCCAGCGGGAGCCCCTCCTACGAGCAGTACTTC,CASSPSGSPSYEQYF
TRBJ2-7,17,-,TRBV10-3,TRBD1,TGTGCCATCAGTGAGTCGGTGGGTGGGACAGGGAAGGACGAGCAGTACTTC,CAISESVGGTGKDEQYF
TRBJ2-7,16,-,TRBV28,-,TGTGCCAGCAGTTGGGAACCTAGGGCAGGGAAGTACGAGCAGTACTTC,CASSWEPRAGKYEQYF
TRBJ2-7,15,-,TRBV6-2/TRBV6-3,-,TGTGCCAGCAGTTACTCGAGGTACAGGATTTACGAGCAGTACTTC,CASSYSRYRIYEQYF
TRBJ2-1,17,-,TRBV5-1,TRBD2,TGCGCCAGCAGCTCGGGGACTAGCGGGAGGCAAAACAATGAGCAGTTCTTC,CASSSGTSGRQNNEQFF
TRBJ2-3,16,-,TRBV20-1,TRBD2,TGCAGTGCTAGTATTCGGGCTAGCGGGAGTACAGATACGCAGTATTTT,CSASIRASGSTDTQYF
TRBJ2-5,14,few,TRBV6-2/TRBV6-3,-,TGTGCCAGCAGCTCCACTAGTTTGGAAGAGACCCAGTACTTC,CASSSTSLEETQYF
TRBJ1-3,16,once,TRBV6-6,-,TGTGCCAGCAGTTCGGCCCCCTCGGGCTCTGGAAACACCATATATTTT,CASSSAPSGSGNTIYF
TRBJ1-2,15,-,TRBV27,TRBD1,TGTGCCAGCAGTCCTACTTGGACAGGGGACTATGGCTACACCTTC,CASSPTWTGDYGYTF
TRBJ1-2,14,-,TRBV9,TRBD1,TGTGCCAGCAGCGTAGGACAGGGGCTCTTAGGCTACACCTTC,CASSVGQGLLGYTF
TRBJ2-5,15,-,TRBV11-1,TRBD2,TGTGCCAGCAGCTTCGGGACTAGCGGCCAAGAGACCCAGTACTTC,CASSFGTSGQETQYF
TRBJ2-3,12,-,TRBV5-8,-,TGTGCCAGCAGCTTTGGCACAGATACGCAGTATTTT,CASSFGTDTQYF
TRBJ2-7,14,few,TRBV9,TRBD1,TGTGCCAGCAGCGTATCCACAGGGGGCTACGAGCAGTACTTC,CASSVSTGGYEQYF
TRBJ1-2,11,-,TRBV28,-,TGTGCCAGCATCTCCTCCAGGGTCTACACCTTC,CASISSRVYTF
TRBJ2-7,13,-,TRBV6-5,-,TGTGCCAGCAGTTCCCGCCCCTCCTACGAGCAGTACTTC,CASSSRPSYEQYF
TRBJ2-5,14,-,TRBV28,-,TGTGCCAGCAGTTCCAACGGGGTTCAGGAGACCCAGTACTTC,CASSSNGVQETQYF
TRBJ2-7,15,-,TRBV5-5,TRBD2,TGTGCCAGCAGCTTGGGGCTAGCGGGAGGGTACGAGCAGTACTTC,CASSLGLAGGYEQYF
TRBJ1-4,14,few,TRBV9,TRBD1,TGTGCCAGCAGTGAGGGACAGGGAGGTGAAAAACTGTTTTTT,CASSEGQGGEKLFF
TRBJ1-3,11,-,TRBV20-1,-,TGCAGTGCTCACTCTGGAAACACCATATATTTT,CSAHSGNTIYF
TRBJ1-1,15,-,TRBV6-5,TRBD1,TGTGCCAGCAGTTACTCAACGACAGGGATGACTGAAGCTTTCTTT,CASSYSTTGMTEAFF
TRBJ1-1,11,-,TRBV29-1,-,TGCAGCGCCGAAGGGCAAGGTGAAGCTTTCTTT,CSAEGQGEAFF
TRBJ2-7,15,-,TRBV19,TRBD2,TGTGCCAGTAGTATGTTGGCTAGCGGAGTCTACGAGCAGTACTTC,CASSMLASGVYEQYF
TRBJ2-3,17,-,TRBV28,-,TGTGCCAGCAGTTTCGTTGGAGAGTCACTAGGCACAGATACGCAGTATTTT,CASSFVGESLGTDTQYF
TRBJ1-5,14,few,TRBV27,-,TGTGCCAGCAGTTCTGACAGGTATGATCAGCCCCAGCATTTT,CASSSDRYDQPQHF
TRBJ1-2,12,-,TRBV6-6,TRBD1,TGTGCCAGCAGTTTGAGGGGACAGGGATACACCTTC,CASSLRGQGYTF
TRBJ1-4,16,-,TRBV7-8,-,TGTGCCAGCAGCACCCGAGGGCAGGGTACTAATGAAAAACTGTTTTTT,CASSTRGQGTNEKLFF
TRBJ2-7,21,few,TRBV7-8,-,TGTGCCAGCAGCTTAGCTTGGCCGGGGCAGGCGGACTATTACCCGGGCTACGAGCAGTACTTC,CASSLAWPGQADYYPGYEQYF
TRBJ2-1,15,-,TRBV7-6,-,TGTGCCAGCAGCCCTCGACAGACGGGCTCCAATGAGCAGTTCTTC,CASSPRQTGSNEQFF
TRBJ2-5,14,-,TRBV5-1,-,TGCGCCAGCAGAGTGGGAGTGGCGCAAGAGACCCAGTACTTC,CASRVGVAQETQYF